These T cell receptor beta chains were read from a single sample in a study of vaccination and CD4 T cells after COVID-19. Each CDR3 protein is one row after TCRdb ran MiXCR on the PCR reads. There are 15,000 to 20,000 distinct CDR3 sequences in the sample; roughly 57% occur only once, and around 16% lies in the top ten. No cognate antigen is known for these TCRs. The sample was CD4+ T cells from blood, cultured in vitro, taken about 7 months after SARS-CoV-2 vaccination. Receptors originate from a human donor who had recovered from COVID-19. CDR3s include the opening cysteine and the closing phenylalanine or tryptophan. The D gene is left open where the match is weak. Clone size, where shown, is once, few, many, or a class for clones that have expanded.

CDR3nt: TGTGCCAGCAGCCAAGTAGTCGGGACTAGCGATCGGTACGAGCAGTACTTC; CDR3aa: CASSQVVGTSDRYEQYF; abundance: few; len: 17; v_gene: TRBV5-4; j_gene: TRBJ2-7; d_gene: TRBD2
CDR3nt: TGCAGTGCTGAGTATCGGCATGAGCAGTTCTTC; CDR3aa: CSAEYRHEQFF; abundance: few; len: 11; v_gene: TRBV20-1; j_gene: TRBJ2-1; d_gene: -
CDR3nt: TGTGCCACCCAACGAGGACTCCGGGACAGGGGGCCAGCTAACTATGGCTACACCTTC; CDR3aa: CATQRGLRDRGPANYGYTF; abundance: -; len: 19; v_gene: TRBV19; j_gene: TRBJ1-2; d_gene: TRBD1
CDR3nt: TGTGCCAGCAGTGTCCCCTCCTATGGCTACACCTTC; CDR3aa: CASSVPSYGYTF; abundance: few; len: 12; v_gene: TRBV6-1; j_gene: TRBJ1-2; d_gene: -
CDR3nt: TGTGCCAGCAGTTTAACCGGGACAGGGAATGGCTACACCTTC; CDR3aa: CASSLTGTGNGYTF; abundance: -; len: 14; v_gene: TRBV27; j_gene: TRBJ1-2; d_gene: TRBD1
CDR3nt: TGCAGTGCTAGATGGACTAGCGGGAGGGACTGGTACCAAGAGACCCAGTACTTC; CDR3aa: CSARWTSGRDWYQETQYF; abundance: -; len: 18; v_gene: TRBV20-1; j_gene: TRBJ2-5; d_gene: TRBD2
CDR3nt: TGTGCCAGCAGCTTAATCGCTTCGGGGGAGCTGTTTTTT; CDR3aa: CASSLIASGELFF; abundance: -; len: 13; v_gene: TRBV7-9; j_gene: TRBJ2-2; d_gene: -
CDR3nt: TGTGCCAGCAGCTACGACAGCCTTTCCCCCTACGAGCAGTACTTC; CDR3aa: CASSYDSLSPYEQYF; abundance: -; len: 15; v_gene: TRBV5-4; j_gene: TRBJ2-7; d_gene: -
CDR3nt: TGCAGTGCTAGTCTGATTTGGCGGGGACGCACAGATACGCAGTATTTT; CDR3aa: CSASLIWRGRTDTQYF; abundance: -; len: 16; v_gene: TRBV20-1; j_gene: TRBJ2-3; d_gene: -
CDR3nt: TGCAGTGCCCCCAAGAAGACAGTGAACACTGAAGCTTTCTTT; CDR3aa: CSAPKKTVNTEAFF; abundance: few; len: 14; v_gene: TRBV20-1; j_gene: TRBJ1-1; d_gene: -
CDR3nt: TGCAGTGCTAGATCCGGGAACACTGAAGCTTTCTTT; CDR3aa: CSARSGNTEAFF; abundance: -; len: 12; v_gene: TRBV20-1; j_gene: TRBJ1-1; d_gene: -
CDR3nt: TGTGCCAGCAGTGAAAACTTTAGCAATCAGCCCCAGCATTTT; CDR3aa: CASSENFSNQPQHF; abundance: few; len: 14; v_gene: TRBV6-1; j_gene: TRBJ1-5; d_gene: -
CDR3nt: TGTGCCAGCAGCGAATTGAGGTTTATGAACACTGAAGCTTTCTTT; CDR3aa: CASSELRFMNTEAFF; abundance: -; len: 15; v_gene: TRBV6-6; j_gene: TRBJ1-1; d_gene: -
CDR3nt: TGTGCCAGTAGTATGGGTTATAATTCACCCCTCCACTTT; CDR3aa: CASSMGYNSPLHF; abundance: -; len: 13; v_gene: TRBV19; j_gene: TRBJ1-6; d_gene: -
CDR3nt: TGCAGTGCTAGCGACCAGGGACGCTATAGCAATCAGCCCCAGCATTTT; CDR3aa: CSASDQGRYSNQPQHF; abundance: -; len: 16; v_gene: TRBV20-1; j_gene: TRBJ1-5; d_gene: -
CDR3nt: TGTGCCAGCAGTGGCCAGGGTTCGGAGACCCAGTACTTC; CDR3aa: CASSGQGSETQYF; abundance: few; len: 13; v_gene: TRBV6-1; j_gene: TRBJ2-5; d_gene: -
CDR3nt: TGTGCCACCGCCTGGGAACCAAGCCAGCCCCAGCATTTT; CDR3aa: CATAWEPSQPQHF; abundance: -; len: 13; v_gene: TRBV10-3; j_gene: TRBJ1-5; d_gene: -
CDR3nt: TGTGCCAGCAGTAACAGGGGGCGGTACGAGCAGTACTTC; CDR3aa: CASSNRGRYEQYF; abundance: -; len: 13; v_gene: TRBV2; j_gene: TRBJ2-7; d_gene: TRBD1
CDR3nt: TGTGCCTGGAGTAGGGACAGTAACACTGAAGCTTTCTTT; CDR3aa: CAWSRDSNTEAFF; abundance: medium-sized; len: 13; v_gene: TRBV30; j_gene: TRBJ1-1; d_gene: TRBD1
CDR3nt: TGTGCCAGCGGGTGGAATGAGCAGTTCTTC; CDR3aa: CASGWNEQFF; abundance: -; len: 10; v_gene: TRBV6-1; j_gene: TRBJ2-1; d_gene: -
CDR3nt: TGCAGTGCTCCCAGGGGACCACTTGTGGCTCGAGATACGCAGTATTTT; CDR3aa: CSAPRGPLVARDTQYF; abundance: few; len: 16; v_gene: TRBV20-1; j_gene: TRBJ2-3; d_gene: -
CDR3nt: TGTGCCACCAGTGCCGGACAGGGGCGCACAGATACGCAGTATTTT; CDR3aa: CATSAGQGRTDTQYF; abundance: -; len: 15; v_gene: TRBV24-1; j_gene: TRBJ2-3; d_gene: TRBD1
CDR3nt: TGTGCCAGCCATGGGACAGGGGGCTGGGGCAATCAGCCCCAGCATTTT; CDR3aa: CASHGTGGWGNQPQHF; abundance: -; len: 16; v_gene: TRBV19; j_gene: TRBJ1-5; d_gene: TRBD1
CDR3nt: TGCAGCGTTGAACTGGGCCTGAGTACGCAGTATTTT; CDR3aa: CSVELGLSTQYF; abundance: -; len: 12; v_gene: TRBV29-1; j_gene: TRBJ2-3; d_gene: -
CDR3nt: TGTGCCAGCAGCTTATTAGTGAGGGGCGGGGAGCTGTTTTTT; CDR3aa: CASSLLVRGGELFF; abundance: -; len: 14; v_gene: TRBV7-3; j_gene: TRBJ2-2; d_gene: -
CDR3nt: TGTGCCAGCAGCTCGCCTCAGGGGGCTCGGGCCTACGAGCAGTACTTC; CDR3aa: CASSSPQGARAYEQYF; abundance: -; len: 16; v_gene: TRBV7-9; j_gene: TRBJ2-7; d_gene: TRBD1
CDR3nt: TGTGCCAGCAGTGGGACTAGCGGACCCTACGAGCAGTACTTC; CDR3aa: CASSGTSGPYEQYF; abundance: -; len: 14; v_gene: TRBV25-1; j_gene: TRBJ2-7; d_gene: TRBD2
CDR3nt: TGTGCCAGCAGTCCGAGAGGTGGGCAGGCCAATGAGCAGTTCTTC; CDR3aa: CASSPRGGQANEQFF; abundance: -; len: 15; v_gene: TRBV6-1; j_gene: TRBJ2-1; d_gene: -
CDR3nt: TGTGCCAGCAGCCACGCATATACCACGAACACCGGGGAGCTGTTTTTT; CDR3aa: CASSHAYTTNTGELFF; abundance: -; len: 16; v_gene: TRBV4-2; j_gene: TRBJ2-2; d_gene: -
CDR3nt: TGCAGTGCTAGAGTTAGGGAGGGAGAGACCCAGTACTTC; CDR3aa: CSARVREGETQYF; abundance: -; len: 13; v_gene: TRBV20-1; j_gene: TRBJ2-5; d_gene: TRBD2
CDR3nt: TGTGCCAGCAGTTCCCAGCGGGAGGCCGGGGATACGCAGTATTTT; CDR3aa: CASSSQREAGDTQYF; abundance: -; len: 15; v_gene: TRBV6-5; j_gene: TRBJ2-3; d_gene: TRBD2
CDR3nt: TGTGCCAGCAGTTTACAGCGGGGGGTTTACGAGCAGTACTTC; CDR3aa: CASSLQRGVYEQYF; abundance: -; len: 14; v_gene: TRBV27; j_gene: TRBJ2-7; d_gene: TRBD2
CDR3nt: TGTGCCACCAGCAGGAGGAATTCACCCCTCCACTTT; CDR3aa: CATSRRNSPLHF; abundance: -; len: 12; v_gene: TRBV15; j_gene: TRBJ1-6; d_gene: -
CDR3nt: TGTGCCAGCAGCTTATCTCGCGGGAGCGGGAATGAGCAGTTCTTC; CDR3aa: CASSLSRGSGNEQFF; abundance: -; len: 15; v_gene: TRBV7-3; j_gene: TRBJ2-1; d_gene: TRBD2
CDR3nt: TGTGCCAGCAGCCGGCTAACAGGGAGAGCTAACTATGGCTACACCTTC; CDR3aa: CASSRLTGRANYGYTF; abundance: -; len: 16; v_gene: TRBV4-2; j_gene: TRBJ1-2; d_gene: -
CDR3nt: TGCAGTGTAGCGGGAGGGCCCGTGACCTACGAGCAGTACTTC; CDR3aa: CSVAGGPVTYEQYF; abundance: -; len: 14; v_gene: TRBV20-1; j_gene: TRBJ2-7; d_gene: TRBD2
CDR3nt: TGTGCCAGCAGCCCTAAAAACTCCGGGACTAGCGTATATTTT; CDR3aa: CASSPKNSGTSVYF; abundance: -; len: 14; v_gene: TRBV7-2; j_gene: TRBJ2-3; d_gene: TRBD2
CDR3nt: TGTGCCAGCAGTCAAATAAACAGGGTTCAGGGCTACACCTTC; CDR3aa: CASSQINRVQGYTF; abundance: -; len: 14; v_gene: TRBV6-1; j_gene: TRBJ1-2; d_gene: -
CDR3nt: TGTGCCAGCAGCCGTCGTTGGGGGGTAAGAGGGACTAGCGGAAACAATGAGCAGTTCTTC; CDR3aa: CASSRRWGVRGTSGNNEQFF; abundance: -; len: 20; v_gene: TRBV7-8; j_gene: TRBJ2-1; d_gene: TRBD2
CDR3nt: TGTGCCAGCAGCTCGAACCGGGACAGACTTTACGAGCAGTACTTC; CDR3aa: CASSSNRDRLYEQYF; abundance: -; len: 15; v_gene: TRBV7-4; j_gene: TRBJ2-7; d_gene: TRBD1
CDR3nt: TGTGCCAGCAGCCCCCGAGGGGGCTATAATTCACCCCTCCACTTT; CDR3aa: CASSPRGGYNSPLHF; abundance: -; len: 15; v_gene: TRBV7-3; j_gene: TRBJ1-6; d_gene: -
CDR3nt: TGTGCCAGTAGTATATCCACGAGGGGCACTGAAGCTTTCTTT; CDR3aa: CASSISTRGTEAFF; abundance: -; len: 14; v_gene: TRBV19; j_gene: TRBJ1-1; d_gene: -
CDR3nt: TGTGCCAGCAGGCGCACTGACCGCTCCTACAATGAGCAGTTCTTC; CDR3aa: CASRRTDRSYNEQFF; abundance: -; len: 15; v_gene: TRBV6-1; j_gene: TRBJ2-1; d_gene: -
CDR3nt: TGTGCCATCAGTGGCTCGGGTAGCGGGTACGAGCAGTACTTC; CDR3aa: CAISGSGSGYEQYF; abundance: once; len: 14; v_gene: TRBV10-3; j_gene: TRBJ2-7; d_gene: TRBD2
CDR3nt: TGTGCCAGTAGTATAGCAGGAGGGATCTCCTATGGCTACACCTTC; CDR3aa: CASSIAGGISYGYTF; abundance: few; len: 15; v_gene: TRBV19; j_gene: TRBJ1-2; d_gene: -
CDR3nt: TGTGCCAGCAGTTTGTCCCTTGGGTATGGCTACACCTTC; CDR3aa: CASSLSLGYGYTF; abundance: -; len: 13; v_gene: TRBV6-5; j_gene: TRBJ1-2; d_gene: -
CDR3nt: TGTGCCAGCAGCTCACGACTAGCTTTCCATGAGCAGTTCTTC; CDR3aa: CASSSRLAFHEQFF; abundance: medium-sized; len: 14; v_gene: TRBV7-9; j_gene: TRBJ2-1; d_gene: TRBD2
CDR3nt: TGTGCCACCAGCAGAGACGGGCCAGATACGCAGTATTTT; CDR3aa: CATSRDGPDTQYF; abundance: few; len: 13; v_gene: TRBV15; j_gene: TRBJ2-3; d_gene: -
CDR3nt: TGTGCCAGCAGCCAAGAGGTCCTCGGGGAACGGGAGACCCAGTACTTC; CDR3aa: CASSQEVLGERETQYF; abundance: -; len: 16; v_gene: TRBV5-4; j_gene: TRBJ2-5; d_gene: -
CDR3nt: TGTGCCACCAGCAGAGAACCAGGGGCTAATCAGCCCCAGCATTTT; CDR3aa: CATSREPGANQPQHF; abundance: few; len: 15; v_gene: TRBV15; j_gene: TRBJ1-5; d_gene: -
CDR3nt: TGTGCCAGCAGTCGCAGCCGGGACAGGAAAATCTACACCTTC; CDR3aa: CASSRSRDRKIYTF; abundance: few; len: 14; v_gene: TRBV5-4; j_gene: TRBJ1-2; d_gene: TRBD1
CDR3nt: TGTGCCAGCAGCTTAGATGGGGGTCGGACCTACGAGCAGTACTTC; CDR3aa: CASSLDGGRTYEQYF; abundance: -; len: 15; v_gene: TRBV7-8; j_gene: TRBJ2-7; d_gene: -